A single sample is the source of the 8 T cell receptor beta chains below, sequenced in a study of blood T cell repertoires in COVID-19. Assay used: immunoSEQ multiplex PCR; TCRdb lists only in-frame clones, some missing. The sample carries 150,000 to 170,000 clones, roughly 78% recorded once. Sample: peripheral blood. The source of these receptors is a man older than 75 with acute or convalescent COVID-19.

The chain links TRBV5-1 to TRBJ2-3, with D perhaps matching TRBD1 (5 bases). There are 15 residues in the CDR3. Germline V gene data show CDR1 as SGHRS and CDR2 as YFSETQ. The V and J ends lost 0 bases and 3 bases respectively, with 11 bases between them. This chain's CDR3 is CASSLGVGRTDTQYF. The DNA for the CDR3 is TGCGCCAGCAGCTTGGGTGTGGGGCGGACAGATACGCAGTATTTT.

Only a few counts were recorded for this clone. The chain joins TRBV7-3 to TRBJ2-1; 10 positions agree with TRBD1. The CDR3 loop spans 14 amino acids. Trimming removed 4 bases from V and 10 bases from J; junction bases left unmatched: 7. Germline-derived CDR1 and CDR2 are SGHTA and FQGTGA. In nucleotides, the CDR3 is TGTGCCAGCAGCTCCCATGGACAGGGGGGAGAGCAGTTCTTC. It codes for CASSSHGQGGEQFF. The full variable domain, rest sourced from reference TRBV7-3 and TRBJ2-1, is GAGVSQTPSNKVTEKGKYVELRCDPISGHTALYWYRQSLGQGPEFLIYFQGTGAADDSGLPNDRFFAVRPEGSVSTLKIQRTERGDSAVYLCASSSHGQGGEQFFGPGTRLTVL.

This clone was found once. CDR3 in amino acids: CASSLITGTTSTDTQYF. The CDR3 nucleotides are TGTGCCAGCAGCTTGATAACAGGGACGACAAGCACAGATACGCAGTATTTT. The V and J genes are TRBV5-5 and TRBJ2-3, with a possible D match to TRBD1 (6 bases). This CDR3 comprises 17 residues. Germline V gene lookup returns CDR1 SGHKS and CDR2 YYEKEE (reference sequence). The V and J ends lost 1 base and 0 bases respectively, with 15 bases between them.

The V gene is TRBV5-4, the J gene TRBJ1-3; TRBD1 might be the D (6 bases). Germline CDR1 and CDR2: SGHNT and YYREEE (reference sequence). This CDR3 is built from 13 residues. V was cut by 4 bases and J by 4 bases, with 9 bases left in between. In nucleotides, the CDR3 is TGTGCCAGCAGCCCACAGGGAGGAAACACCATATATTTT. Translation: CASSPQGGNTIYF. Drawing the rest from reference TRBV5-4 and TRBJ1-3, the complete variable domain is ETGVTQSPTHLIKTRGQQVTLRCSSQSGHNTVSWYQQALGQGPQFIFQYYREEENGRGNFPPRFSGLQFPNYSSELNVNALELDDSALYLCASSPQGGNTIYFGEGSWLTVV.

J is TRBJ2-5 and V is TRBV4-2; TRBD1 matches at 8 bases. V lost 1 base to trimming and J lost 5 bases; unmatched junction nucleotides: 3. The CDR3 totals 14 residues. Per germline, CDR1 LGHNA and CDR2 YNFKEQ. The CDR3, as DNA: TGTGCCAGCAGCCAAGCAGACAGGGGCGAGACCCAGTACTTC. Protein: CASSQADRGETQYF.

Written as DNA, the CDR3 is TGTGCCAGCAGTTTCCAGGGGATTCAGTATCAGCCCCAGCATTTT. This codes for CASSFQGIQYQPQHF. The V call is TRBV28, the J call TRBJ1-5; possible D gene TRBD1, 6 bases. V gave up 3 bases and J gave up 5 bases, with 14 bases separating them. Germline CDR1 and CDR2: MDHEN and SYDVKM. The CDR3 spans 15 residues.

V usage is TRBV5-1 and J usage is TRBJ1-1; D uncertain. The CDR3 sequence is 14 residues long. Germline CDR1 SGHRS, CDR2 YFSETQ. V lost 1 base to trimming and J lost 0 bases, with 7 bases between them. The CDR3 sequence: CASSLINMNTEAFF. DNA of the CDR3: TGCGCCAGCAGCTTGATTAACATGAACACTGAAGCTTTCTTT.

V and J are TRBV7-2 and TRBJ2-3; TRBD2 might be the D (5 bases). CDR3 length: 12 residues. Germline loops: CDR1 SGHTA, CDR2 FQGNSA. V was trimmed by 2 bases and J by 14 bases, leaving 14 bases between them. The CDR3 nucleotides are TGTGCCAGCAGCTTATCCAGCGGTCTACCGTATTTT. It yields the protein CASSLSSGLPYF.